The clone carrying this T cell receptor beta chain was detected a few times. Antigen unknown. The sample comes from a study of CD8 T cells in ankylosing spondylitis. Study-wide results and caveats: Certain motif variants had earlier appeared in reactive arthritis synovial fluid and blood. What appeared characteristic of ankylosing spondylitis blood was a TCR beta motif of several highly homologous variants.

TCRdb ran MiXCR on the 5' RACE reads and lists one entry per CDR3 protein. Among under 850,000 distinct CDR3 sequences listed, about 20% were seen once. Trimming took off 9 bases at V and 1 base at J, with 14 bases between the two ends. The CDR3 sequence is 15 residues long. In germline, CDR1 is KGHDR, CDR2 SFDVKD. Sequencing used blood, either unsorted or a sorted T cell fraction (not recorded which). The TCR comes from a male donor with ankylosing spondylitis. V is TRBV24-1 and J is TRBJ2-2; a weak D match, TRBD1 (5 bases). Here the CDR3 DNA reads TGTGCCACCGGCCACACCGGACAGAACACCGGGGAGCTGTTTTTT. This codes for CATGHTGQNTGELFF.